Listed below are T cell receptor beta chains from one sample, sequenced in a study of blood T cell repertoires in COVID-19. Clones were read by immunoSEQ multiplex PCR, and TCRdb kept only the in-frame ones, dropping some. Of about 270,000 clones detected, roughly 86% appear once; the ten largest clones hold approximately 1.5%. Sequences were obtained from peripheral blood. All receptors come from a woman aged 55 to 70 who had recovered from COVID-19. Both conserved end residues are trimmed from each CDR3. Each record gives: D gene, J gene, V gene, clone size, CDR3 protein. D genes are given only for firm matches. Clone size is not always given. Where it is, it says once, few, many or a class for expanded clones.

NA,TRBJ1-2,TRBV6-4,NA,ASSGPDGYT
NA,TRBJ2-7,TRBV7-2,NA,ASSLGLHYEQY
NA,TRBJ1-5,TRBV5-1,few,ASSSQGTVNQPQH
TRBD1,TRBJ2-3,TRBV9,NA,ASSGLTGTSTDTQY
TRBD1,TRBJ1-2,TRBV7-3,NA,ASSPSVPPQGADGYT
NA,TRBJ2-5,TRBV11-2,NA,ASSAQVGTGHRETQY
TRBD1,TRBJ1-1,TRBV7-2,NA,ASSLGTGGWYTEAF
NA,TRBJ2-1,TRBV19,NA,ATLTTEAGGPYNEQF
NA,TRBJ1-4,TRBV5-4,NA,ASSPSGGNRLF
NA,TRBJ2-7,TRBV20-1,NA,SASDRLYEQY
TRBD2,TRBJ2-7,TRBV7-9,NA,ASSPRSGGESYEQY
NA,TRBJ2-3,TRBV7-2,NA,ASSLTAERVDTQY
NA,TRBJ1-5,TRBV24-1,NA,ATSDSLRPRGEPRPQH
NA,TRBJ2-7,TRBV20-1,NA,SASTRGAVLEQY
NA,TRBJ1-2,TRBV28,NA,ASSLSGSNYGYT
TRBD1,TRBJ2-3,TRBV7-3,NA,ASSFLGQSTDTQY
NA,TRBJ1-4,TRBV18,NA,ASSPRGGNEKLF
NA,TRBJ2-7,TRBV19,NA,ASSSRQAYREQY
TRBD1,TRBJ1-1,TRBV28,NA,ASNSFRDRNTEAF